Listed here are 10 T cell receptor beta chains from one sample, sequenced in a study of T cell changes during pregnancy in multiple sclerosis. Sequencing was performed with immunoSEQ multiplex PCR; in TCRdb, only in-frame clones are kept and a portion is missing. The sample shows about 28,000 clones, 75% to 90% of them seen only once. The sequencing used CD4+ T cells from peripheral blood mononuclear cells, collected in the second trimester of pregnancy. The receptor source for this set is a female donor with multiple sclerosis, enrolled in a pregnancy study.

The chain joins TRBV5-1 to TRBJ2-7; TRBD1 matches 7 bases. The germline gives CDR1 SGHRS, CDR2 YFSETQ. V shed 2 bases and J 7 bases; nucleotides not matched to a gene: 12. This CDR3 spans 15 amino acids. The CDR3 bases are TGCGCCAGCAGCTTCGGAACAGGGGTAATTGTTGAGCAGTACTTC. Its translation: CASSFGTGVIVEQYF.

This clone was counted only a few times. The genes are TRBV6-6 and TRBJ1-5; unclear D gene. Looked up from germline, CDR1 is MNHNY and CDR2 is SVGAGI (reference sequence). The CDR3 has 13 residues. Trimming cost V 7 bases and J 9 bases, with 16 bases left between them. The CDR3 DNA reads as TGTGCCAGCACCCCCATGGTTCTGCGGCCCCAGCATTTT. Translated, it gives CASTPMVLRPQHF.

Written as DNA, the CDR3 is TGTGCCAGCAGCCCCAGCGGGGACACCTACAATGAGCAGTTCTTC. It translates to CASSPSGDTYNEQFF. The rearrangement links TRBV5-4 to TRBJ2-1, with D possibly being TRBD2 (7 bases). Trimming cost V 4 bases and J 2 bases, with 13 bases left between them. The CDR3 has 15 amino acids. Germline V gives CDR1 SGHNT, CDR2 YYREEE (reference sequence).

This rearrangement joins TRBV5-1 to TRBJ2-5; TRBD2 might be the D (5 bases). The end of the DNA is better explained by TRBJ2-7, so the J call may be wrong. Germline V gene sequence: CDR1 SGHRS, CDR2 YFSETQ. There are 15 residues in the CDR3. This CDR3 reads CASSPDSGSSYEQYF. Written as DNA, the CDR3 is TGCGCCAGCAGCCCGGACTCAGGAAGCTCCTACGAGCAGTACTTC.

This clone is medium-sized. The chain is built from TRBV29-1 and TRBJ2-3; TRBD2 matches 10 bases. This CDR3 contains 14 residues. Germline V lookup: CDR1 SQVTM, CDR2 ANQGSEA. Trimming took 6 bases from V and 2 from J; bases not matched to a gene: 5. CDR3 residues: CSVPSGGATDTQYF. The CDR3 nucleotides are TGCAGCGTACCCAGCGGGGGGGCCACAGATACGCAGTATTTT.

The chain joins TRBV27 to TRBJ2-1; 9 nucleotides agree with TRBD2. The germline gives CDR1 MNHEY, CDR2 SMNVEV (reference sequence). V dropped 2 bases and J dropped 2; count of bases not matched to a gene: 10. The CDR3 is 18 residues long. CDR3 bases: TGTGCCAGCAGTTTAGAGGGGGGCGTAGCGGGGGCCTACAATGAGCAGTTCTTC. The encoded protein is CASSLEGGVAGAYNEQFF.

The chain has TRBV18 and TRBJ1-1; 10 bases are shared with TRBD1. This CDR3 has 13 residues. The V and J ends lost 2 bases and 9 bases, in that order; junction bases with no gene match: 3. The germline CDR1 and CDR2 sequences are KGHSH and LQKENI. The CDR3 is CASSPRGQGKAFF. The DNA for the CDR3 is TGTGCCAGCTCACCAAGGGGACAGGGGAAAGCTTTCTTT.

This chain uses TRBV10-2 with TRBJ1-1; weak D call: TRBD1 (5 bases). Trimming removed 3 bases at V and 2 bases at J, with 13 bases between. The CDR3 spans 15 residues. CDR1 and CDR2 from the germline V gene are WSHSY and SAAADI. The DNA of the CDR3 is TGCGCCAGCAGTGACCACAGGTCTATAAACACTGAAGCTTTCTTT. As protein: CASSDHRSINTEAFF.

This chain uses TRBV9 with TRBJ1-2; D is unresolved. The CDR3 runs to 12 residues. Germline V gives CDR1 SGDLS, CDR2 YYNGEE. The V gene lost 3 bases and the J gene lost 4 bases, with 7 bases spanning the gap. The CDR3 DNA is TGTGCCAGCAGCGGGCGGGTCTATGGCTACACCTTC. It yields the protein CASSGRVYGYTF.

The chain combines TRBV11-2 with TRBJ1-2, with D possibly TRBD1 on 6 matching bases. V gave up 0 bases and J gave up 8 bases, with 13 bases separating them. CDR1 is SGHAT and CDR2 is FQNNGV in the germline V gene. The CDR3 length is 14 residues. The CDR3 sequence: CASSLETGFLGYTF. CDR3 sequence (DNA): TGTGCCAGCAGCTTAGAAACAGGGTTCCTCGGCTACACCTTC.